Shown below are 24 T cell receptor beta chains from a single sample sequenced in a study of chemoradiotherapy in HPV16-positive cancers. Clones were sequenced by immunoSEQ multiplex PCR, and TCRdb holds only the in-frame ones, with some missing. Among 25,000 to 35,000 clones, around 87% were seen once, and the ten largest hold around 2.3%. The sequenced sample was blood, obtained from a patient who underwent chemoradiotherapy. The source of these receptors is a human donor with HPV-associated anogenital cancer.

This chain uses TRBV5-5 with TRBJ2-5; the match to TRBD2 covers 8 bases. This CDR3 has 14 amino acids. V gave up 4 bases and J gave up 3 bases; unmatched junction bases: 5. In germline, CDR1 is SGHKS, CDR2 YYEKEE (reference sequence). Here the CDR3 DNA reads TGTGCCAGCAGCCCGGGAGGGGGGGAAGAGACCCAGTACTTC. It encodes CASSPGGGEETQYF. The complete variable domain, with remaining parts taken from reference TRBV5-5 and TRBJ2-5, reads DAGVTQSPTHLIKTRGQQVTLRCSPISGHKSVSWYQQVLGQGPQFIFQYYEKEERGRGNFPDRFSARQFPNYSSELNVNALLLGDSALYLCASSPGGGEETQYFGPGTRLLVL.

The chain carries TRBV7-2 and TRBJ1-5; possibly TRBD1 for D (5 bases). From germline, CDR1 is SGHTA and CDR2 FQGNSA. Trimming removed 5 bases at V and 0 bases at J, with 11 bases between. The CDR3 loop spans 15 amino acids. CDR3 DNA: TGTGCCAGCAGCAGGGACGGTTATAGCAATCAGCCCCAGCATTTT. Protein: CASSRDGYSNQPQHF.

The CDR3 reads CASSPRGREGFNYGYTF. The CDR3 DNA follows: TGTGCCAGTAGTCCCCGGGGAAGGGAGGGATTTAACTATGGCTACACCTTC. The gene calls are TRBV19 and TRBJ1-2; D is undetermined. The CDR3 runs to 17 residues. Germline-derived CDR1 and CDR2 are LNHDA and SQIVND (reference sequence). Trimming stripped 5 bases from V and 1 base from J, with 20 bases between. The complete variable domain, with remaining parts taken from reference TRBV19 and TRBJ1-2, reads DGGITQSPKYLFRKEGQNVTLSCEQNLNHDAMYWYRQDPGQGLRLIYYSQIVNDFQKGDIAEGYSVSREKKESFPLTVTSAQKNPTAFYLCASSPRGREGFNYGYTFGSGTRLTVV.

The CDR3 here is CASSLALAGGLQETQYF. The CDR3 region has the DNA TGTGCCAGCAGCTTGGCCCTAGCGGGGGGGCTTCAAGAGACCCAGTACTTC. V and J are TRBV5-5 and TRBJ2-5; TRBD2 agrees at 12 bases. This CDR3 is built from 17 residues. The ends lost 0 bases at V and 2 bases at J; junction bases unmatched: 5. The V gene's germline CDR1 is SGHKS and CDR2 YYEKEE (reference sequence).

This chain connects TRBV11-2 to TRBJ2-3; D possibly corresponds to TRBD2 (5 bases). CDR3 length equals 14 residues. V was pared by 4 bases and J by 2 bases, with 10 bases between. From germline, CDR1 is SGHAT and CDR2 FQNNGV. CDR3 sequence: CASSSNGVTDTQYF. The CDR3 region has the DNA TGTGCCAGCAGCTCCAACGGGGTCACAGATACGCAGTATTTT.

This chain joins TRBV28 and TRBJ2-2, with a tentative D call TRBD2 (5 bases). V was shortened by 4 bases and J by 1 base, with 22 bases between the two germline ends. The CDR3 consists of 19 residues. Germline V gene data show CDR1 as MDHEN and CDR2 as SYDVKM. CDR3 amino acids: CASSSIWPGYGMNTGELFF. The CDR3 DNA follows: TGTGCCAGCAGTTCTATCTGGCCAGGATACGGGATGAACACCGGGGAGCTGTTTTTT.

Worth noting for this clone: An end of the junction does not agree with germline; a read error may underlie this. The rearrangement joins TRBV19 to TRBJ2-7; D is possibly TRBD1 (6 bases). Germline assignment: CDR1 LNHDA and CDR2 SQIVND (reference sequence). The CDR3 has 15 amino acids. The CDR3 region has the DNA TGTGCCAGTAGGGGGGCAGCCAAAGATTCCTACGAGCAGTGCTTC. Its translation: CASRGAAKDSYEQCF.

V gene TRBV28 combines with J gene TRBJ1-4; TRBD1 matches at 9 bases. Germline loops: CDR1 MDHEN, CDR2 SYDVKM. V shed 8 bases and J 9 bases; nucleotides not matched to a gene: 10. The CDR3 length is 14 residues. The CDR3 DNA sequence: TGTGCCAGCTACACACCGGGACAGGGACAAAAACTGTTTTTT. This translates into CASYTPGQGQKLFF.

This chain joins TRBV14 and TRBJ1-2; 7 nucleotides agree with TRBD1. CDR1 is SGHDN and CDR2 is FVKESK in the germline V gene. V lost 1 base and J lost 4; bases outside the gene matches: 6. CDR3 size: 15 residues. Written as DNA, the CDR3 is TGTGCCAGCAGCCAAGGGACAGGAACCTTCTATGGCTACACCTTC. This encodes CASSQGTGTFYGYTF.

The gene calls are TRBV27 and TRBJ2-3; TRBD2 agrees at 9 bases. The V and J ends lost 2 bases and 0 bases, in that order; junction bases with no gene match: 6. The CDR3 is 17 residues long. The germline V gene encodes CDR1 MNHEY and CDR2 SMNVEV (reference sequence). The CDR3 reads CASSLAPGLASTDTQYF. CDR3 coding DNA: TGTGCCAGCAGTTTAGCCCCCGGACTAGCGAGCACAGATACGCAGTATTTT.

The V and J genes are TRBV19 and TRBJ1-6, with D hard to call. The CDR3 is 17 residues long. The germline gives CDR1 LNHDA, CDR2 SQIVND (reference sequence). V was cut by 7 bases and J by 1 base, with 17 bases left in between. The CDR3 loop is CASTDRRGRSYNSPLHF. The CDR3 region has the DNA TGTGCCAGTACCGATCGAAGAGGAAGGTCCTATAATTCACCCCTCCACTTT.

The chain is built from TRBV9 and TRBJ2-1; 8 bases agree with TRBD1. The CDR3 runs 14 residues. Germline assignment: CDR1 SGDLS and CDR2 YYNGEE. V was pared by 4 bases and J by 7 bases, with 7 bases of the junction left unmatched. CDR3: CASSPRTGRNEQFF. The CDR3 DNA reads as TGTGCCAGCAGCCCGAGGACAGGGCGGAATGAGCAGTTCTTC.

The chain couples TRBV11-3 to TRBJ2-1; the D gene could be TRBD1 or TRBD2 (5 bases each). Trimming stripped 5 bases from V and 8 bases from J, with 28 bases between. The CDR3 contains 18 residues. CDR1 and CDR2 from the germline V gene are SGHNT and YENEEA. CDR3 nucleotides: TGTGCCAGCAGCCCGACAGAGGGAGCTGACGGTTCTCGGGATGAGCAGTTCTTC. Translated: CASSPTEGADGSRDEQFF. The variable domain in full, completed from reference TRBV11-3 and TRBJ2-1, reads EAGVVQSPRYKIIEKKQPVAFWCNPISGHNTLYWYLQNLGQGPELLIRYENEEAVDDSQLPKDRFSAERLKGVDSTLKIQPAELGDSAVYLCASSPTEGADGSRDEQFFGPGTRLTVL.

Concerning this clone: An end of the junction does not agree with germline; a read error may underlie this. The chain links TRBV27 to TRBJ2-7, with 7 bases that match TRBD2. Germline values: CDR1 MNHEY, CDR2 SMNVEV (reference sequence). CDR3 size: 16 residues. The CDR3 DNA follows: TGTGCCAGCAGTTCCCGCGTAGGACTAGGGCTGTACGAGCAATACTTC. Amino acid sequence: CASSSRVGLGLYEQYF.

The chain combines TRBV6-5 with TRBJ2-3; D is possibly TRBD1 (5 bases). The CDR3 consists of 14 residues. The V end was cut by 6 bases, the J end by 2 bases, with 12 bases between. Germline-derived CDR1 and CDR2 are MNHEY and SVGAGI. In DNA form, the CDR3 reads TGTGCCAGCAGACGATCAGGGCACACAGATACGCAGTATTTT. Amino acids: CASRRSGHTDTQYF.

The chain links TRBV7-9 to TRBJ2-2; D is unclear. The V gene lost 5 bases and the J gene lost 1 base, with 14 bases spanning the gap. The CDR3 contains 16 residues. Germline values: CDR1 SEHNR, CDR2 FQNEAQ (reference sequence). CDR3 sequence: CASSLSGSWNTGELFF. CDR3 DNA sequence: TGTGCCAGCAGCCTTTCCGGGTCTTGGAACACCGGGGAGCTGTTTTTT.

V usage is TRBV5-1 and J usage is TRBJ2-7, with TRBD2 identical over 8 bases. CDR3 length equals 13 residues. V was clipped by 4 bases and J by 2 bases; unmatched bases: 2. CDR1 SGHRS and CDR2 YFSETQ come from the germline V gene. The CDR3 DNA follows: TGCGCCAGCAGCCCGGGGGGGGCCTACGAGCAGTACTTC. It translates to CASSPGGAYEQYF.

The sample holds a few counts of this clone. The chain has TRBV7-9 and TRBJ1-6; D is unresolved. The germline gives CDR1 SEHNR, CDR2 FQNEAQ (reference sequence). The CDR3 is 14 amino acids. V was pared by 2 bases and J by 5 bases, with 7 bases between. The CDR3 protein is CASSLTQDNSPLHF. CDR3 nucleotide sequence: TGTGCCAGCAGCTTAACTCAGGATAATTCACCCCTCCACTTT.

This clone was picked up one time. The chain carries TRBV6-4 and TRBJ1-6; 8 nucleotides line up with TRBD1. The V and J ends lost 0 bases and 6 bases, in that order; junction bases with no gene match: 4. Per germline, CDR1 MRHNA and CDR2 SNTAGT. This CDR3 has 16 amino acids. CDR3 bases: TGTGCCAGCAGTGACTCCGGACAGGGTACTAATTCACCCCTCCACTTT. Amino acid sequence: CASSDSGQGTNSPLHF.

V gene TRBV6-5 combines with J gene TRBJ2-7; no firm D call. This CDR3 is 13 amino acids long. Germline CDR1 and CDR2: MNHEY and SVGAGI. The germline V and J ends were trimmed by 2 bases and 0 bases, with 5 bases remaining between them. CDR3 in DNA: TGTGCCAGCAGTTACAGGGACTCCTACGAGCAGTACTTC. This gives the protein CASSYRDSYEQYF.

The chain is built from TRBV27 and TRBJ1-6; possibly TRBD1 for D (6 bases). Between the trimmed V and J ends, which lost 6 bases and 7 bases, there was a span of 13 bases. The CDR3 consists of 14 residues. Per germline, CDR1 MNHEY and CDR2 SMNVEV (reference sequence). CDR3 coding DNA: TGTGCCAGCAGCCTCTTAGGGGGGAATTCACCCCTCCACTTT. Its translation is CASSLLGGNSPLHF.

The chain recombines TRBV19 with TRBJ2-1; maybe TRBD2 (7 bases). Germline assignment: CDR1 LNHDA and CDR2 SQIVND (reference sequence). V lost 6 bases to trimming and J lost 2 bases, with 14 bases between them. The CDR3 spans 15 residues. CDR3 sequence (DNA): TGTGCCAGTAGAGGGGGGGGGAGCCCCTACAATGAGCAGTTCTTC. Its protein product is CASRGGGSPYNEQFF. Full variable domain (outside the CDR3, taken from reference TRBV19 and TRBJ2-1): DGGITQSPKYLFRKEGQNVTLSCEQNLNHDAMYWYRQDPGQGLRLIYYSQIVNDFQKGDIAEGYSVSREKKESFPLTVTSAQKNPTAFYLCASRGGGSPYNEQFFGPGTRLTVL.

The chain joins TRBV4-2 to TRBJ2-3; no definite D call. Germline CDR1 is LGHNA and CDR2 is YNFKEQ. Trimming cost V 1 base and J 5 bases, with 7 bases left between them. The CDR3 spans 13 residues. The CDR3 sequence: CASSQVTGDTQYF. CDR3 coding DNA: TGTGCCAGCAGCCAAGTCACGGGAGATACGCAGTATTTT.

In this sample, this clone turned up once. The chain combines TRBV6-5 with TRBJ2-6, with D tentatively TRBD1 (6 bases). This CDR3 spans 15 amino acids. The germline V gene has CDR1 MNHEY and CDR2 SVGAGI. The V and J ends lost 5 bases and 1 base respectively, with 9 bases between them. The CDR3 region is CASSTTGSGANVLTF. In nucleotides, the CDR3 is TGTGCCAGCAGTACAACAGGGTCTGGGGCCAACGTCCTGACTTTC.